Listed below are T cell receptor beta chains from one sample, sequenced in a study of brain metastases from non-small cell lung cancer. Sequencing was performed with immunoSEQ multiplex PCR; in TCRdb, only in-frame clones are kept and a portion is missing. Here the sample spans 1,500 or so clones, roughly 76% being singletons. Material: tumor-adjacent normal tissue. Every receptor here comes from a donor at least 40 years old with non-small cell lung cancer. The conserved cysteine and the conserved F or W are not part of the CDR3 here.

v_call cdr3_length cdr3_aa
TRBV15 13 ATSRARTSGNTIY
TRBV6-5 12 ASSWGRTVGGYT
TRBV2 11 ASSGSGGDTQY
TRBV19 12 ASHSTGYGGELF
TRBV3-1/TRBV3-2 13 ASSQDRSPLTEAF
TRBV9 10 ASSGSGYEQF
TRBV28 15 ASSLLLAGESGGEQF
TRBV7-8 12 ASSLVGLVYEQY
TRBV9 17 ASSPKDVWASGGADTQY
TRBV5-1 12 ASSFFGTGYGYT
TRBV6-2/TRBV6-3 10 ASSGVNYGYT
TRBV29-1 10 SVGGGYDGQY
TRBV5-5 11 ASSLETVTEAF
TRBV18 18 ASSHLPAGQGASGANVLT
TRBV5-5 13 ASSYIQGSSYEQY
TRBV4-3 14 ASSQEGRGSTYEQY
TRBV28 13 ASSLSSEGFNEQY